This is a list of T cell receptor beta chains from one sample in a study of T cell responses to AZD1222 COVID-19 vaccine. Using immunoSEQ multiplex PCR, the repertoire was profiled, and TCRdb retains in-frame clones only, with some absent. This sample has about 92,000 clones, with more than 75% found just once. The sample in question was peripheral blood, obtained on day 0 of AZD1222 vaccination. The receptors were sampled from an adult in good health. The CDR3 runs from the conserved cysteine through the conserved F or W. Each record gives: V gene, J gene, clone size, D gene, CDR3 DNA, CDR3 protein. The D gene is left open where the match is weak. Some rows have no size entry. The others give once, few or many, or a class for an expanded clone.

V: TRBV14
J: TRBJ1-1
size: NA
D: TRBD1
DNA: TGTGCCAGCAGCCAGGACAGGGGTGCTGAAGCTTTCTTT
CDR3: CASSQDRGAEAFF

V: TRBV29-1
J: TRBJ2-3
size: NA
D: TRBD1
DNA: TGCAGCGTTGATCCCGGACAGGGGGCTACAACAGATACGCAGTATTTT
CDR3: CSVDPGQGATTDTQYF

V: TRBV7-3
J: TRBJ2-3
size: once
D: TRBD1
DNA: TGTGCCAGCAGCTCCTCGGGACAGGGCACAGATACGCAGTATTTT
CDR3: CASSSSGQGTDTQYF

V: TRBV27
J: TRBJ1-4
size: NA
D: NA
DNA: TGTGCCAGCATGGGACTAGGTGAAAAACTGTTTTTT
CDR3: CASMGLGEKLFF

V: TRBV21-1
J: TRBJ2-1
size: NA
D: NA
DNA: TGTGCCAGCAGCAAAAGAGAACCGCAGGGGATGAAAGCGGGCACCCGGTCGGGCAATGAGCAGTTCTTC
CDR3: CASSKREPQGMKAGTRSGNEQFF

V: TRBV7-3
J: TRBJ2-1
size: NA
D: NA
DNA: TGTGCCAGCAGCCCCGGACACCCCAATGAGCAGTTCTTC
CDR3: CASSPGHPNEQFF

V: TRBV5-4
J: TRBJ2-2
size: NA
D: TRBD2
DNA: TGTGCCAGCAGCCCGGGACTAGCGGGGTCCGGGGAGCTGTTTTTT
CDR3: CASSPGLAGSGELFF

V: TRBV28
J: TRBJ1-5
size: NA
D: TRBD1
DNA: TGTGCCAGCAGTTCCGGGACAGGGAATCAGCCCCAGCATTTT
CDR3: CASSSGTGNQPQHF

V: TRBV7-2
J: TRBJ2-1
size: NA
D: NA
DNA: TGTGCCAGCACCCGTGAGGCGGGGGCCCGCGTTGAGCAGTTCTTC
CDR3: CASTREAGARVEQFF

V: TRBV19
J: TRBJ2-3
size: NA
D: NA
DNA: TGTGCCAGTAGTCCCCTTGAGAGAGTAAGCGGCACAGATACGCAGTATTTT
CDR3: CASSPLERVSGTDTQYF

V: TRBV11-2
J: TRBJ1-1
size: NA
D: NA
DNA: TGTGCCAGCAGCGCCGGCTTGAACACTGAAGCTTTCTTT
CDR3: CASSAGLNTEAFF

V: TRBV5-4
J: TRBJ2-5
size: NA
D: TRBD2
DNA: TGTGCCAGCAGCCCCCTGGGGAGGGAAGAGACCCAGTACTTC
CDR3: CASSPLGREETQYF

V: TRBV6-5
J: TRBJ2-2
size: NA
D: TRBD1
DNA: TGTGCCAGCAGTTTCAGGGACAGGGGGCTTTGGGAGCTGTTTTTT
CDR3: CASSFRDRGLWELFF

V: TRBV12-3/TRBV12-4
J: TRBJ2-5
size: NA
D: NA
DNA: TGTGCCAGCAGTTTGGGGGCCCCGGAGACCCAGTACTTC
CDR3: CASSLGAPETQYF

V: TRBV3-1/TRBV3-2
J: TRBJ2-1
size: NA
D: NA
DNA: TGTGCCAGCAGCCAAGTAGGAGGGGCTCCCTACAATGAGCAGTTCTTC
CDR3: CASSQVGGAPYNEQFF

V: TRBV5-4
J: TRBJ1-2
size: NA
D: TRBD1
DNA: TGTGCCAGCAGCCTCCGGGACAGGTCCTATGGCTACACCTTC
CDR3: CASSLRDRSYGYTF

V: TRBV4-3
J: TRBJ2-1
size: NA
D: NA
DNA: TGCGCCAGCAGCCAACAAGGTCTTTCCTACAATGAGCAGTTCTTC
CDR3: CASSQQGLSYNEQFF

V: TRBV12-3/TRBV12-4
J: TRBJ1-2
size: NA
D: TRBD1
DNA: TGTGCCAGCAGTTTGGACAGGGTTGGCTACACCTTC
CDR3: CASSLDRVGYTF

V: TRBV27
J: TRBJ2-3
size: NA
D: TRBD1
DNA: TGTGCCAGCAGGGGACAGGGGGCCCGCACAGATACGCAGTATTTT
CDR3: CASRGQGARTDTQYF

V: TRBV14
J: TRBJ2-3
size: NA
D: TRBD1
DNA: TGTGCCAGCAGCCGAGGACAGGGCTACACAGATACGCAGTATTTT
CDR3: CASSRGQGYTDTQYF

V: TRBV4-2
J: TRBJ1-2
size: few
D: NA
DNA: TGTGCCAGCAGCCAAGACGCCTATGGCTACACCTTC
CDR3: CASSQDAYGYTF

V: TRBV5-1
J: TRBJ2-7
size: NA
D: NA
DNA: TGCGCCAGCAGACCCGGGGGACGGAACTACGAGCAGTACTTC
CDR3: CASRPGGRNYEQYF